The 12 T cell receptor beta chains below come from one sample, sequenced in a study of blood T cell repertoires in COVID-19. Profiled with immunoSEQ multiplex PCR; TCRdb holds only in-frame clones, not every one. The table includes about 68,000 clones, approximately 89% detected once. The sample was peripheral blood. All receptors derive from a man aged 50 to 60 with active COVID-19.

The chain links TRBV19 to TRBJ1-5; D gene ambiguous. The CDR3 consists of 14 residues. Deletions cut 7 bases from V and 2 bases from J, with 12 bases between. In germline, CDR1 is LNHDA, CDR2 SQIVND (reference sequence). This CDR3 reads CASTSHGGNQPQHF. The CDR3 DNA reads TGTGCCAGTACCTCGCACGGAGGCAATCAGCCCCAGCATTTT.

The chain is built from TRBV2 and TRBJ2-7; 10 nucleotides match TRBD1. This CDR3 comprises 14 residues. The V gene's germline CDR1 is SNHLY and CDR2 FYNNEI. The junction had 6 bases not matched to a gene; V was cut back by 6 bases and J by 4 bases. CDR3: CASRDRGRFYEQYF. The CDR3 nucleotides are TGTGCCAGCAGAGACAGGGGGCGCTTTTACGAGCAGTACTTC.

V and J are TRBV6-4 and TRBJ1-1; a possible D gene is TRBD1 (5 bases). Between the trimmed V and J ends, which lost 3 bases and 8 bases, there was a span of 13 bases. From germline, CDR1 is MRHNA and CDR2 SNTAGT. The CDR3 is made up of 13 amino acids. The CDR3 sequence is CASSEVRGGEAFF. CDR3 DNA sequence: TGTGCCAGCAGTGAGGTAAGGGGAGGCGAAGCTTTCTTT.

In this sample, this clone turned up once. This chain connects TRBV5-6 to TRBJ1-1; D gene ambiguous. Germline CDR1 reads SGHDT; CDR2 reads YYEEEE. This CDR3 has 13 amino acids. Trimming took off 2 bases at V and 3 bases at J, with 8 bases between the two ends. CDR3 protein: CASSLDRDTEAFF. CDR3 sequence (DNA): TGTGCCAGCAGCTTAGACCGGGACACTGAAGCTTTCTTT.

This clone was picked up a small number of times. The chain recombines TRBV11-2 with TRBJ1-6; D gene unclear. Germline CDR1 and CDR2: SGHAT and FQNNGV. V dropped 4 bases and J dropped 4 bases, with 8 bases sitting between them. The CDR3 sequence is 14 residues long. CDR3 residues: CASSSQHYNSPLHF. DNA of the CDR3: TGTGCCAGCAGCTCACAGCATTATAATTCACCCCTCCACTTT.

The rearrangement links TRBV23-1 to TRBJ2-1, with 7 nucleotides matching TRBD2. TRBV23-1 is marked as an open reading frame, function uncertain. Trimming removed 3 bases from V and 6 bases from J; junction bases left unmatched: 20. The CDR3 has 19 amino acids. The CDR3 DNA sequence: TGCGCCAGCAGTCATCCCACAACATCTGGGGGGGGACCCTCCAATGAGCAGTTCTTC. Protein sequence: CASSHPTTSGGGPSNEQFF.

The gene calls are TRBV7-9 and TRBJ1-6; a possible D gene is TRBD1 (6 bases). Germline V gene sequence: CDR1 SEHNR, CDR2 FQNEAQ (reference sequence). The ends were cut back, 2 bases at V and 7 bases at J, with 12 bases in the middle. This CDR3 is built from 15 residues. The CDR3 loop is CASSLFGGLNSPLHF. The CDR3 region has the DNA TGTGCCAGCAGCTTATTCGGGGGGCTAAATTCACCCCTCCACTTT.

The rearrangement joins TRBV30 to TRBJ1-2; 11 bases are a match to TRBD1. V dropped 1 base and J dropped 2; count of bases not matched to a gene: 3. CDR1 and CDR2 from the germline V gene are GTSNPN and SVGIG (reference sequence). The CDR3 runs to 15 residues. As DNA, the CDR3 is TGTGCCTGGAGTGAGGGGACAGGGGGGAACTATGGCTACACCTTC. Its translation is CAWSEGTGGNYGYTF.

This clone was seen only a few times. The CDR3 here is CASSEASGRVNSPLHF. The CDR3 nucleotides read TGTGCCAGCAGTGAAGCCTCCGGCAGGGTTAATTCACCCCTCCACTTT. The genes are TRBV6-1 and TRBJ1-6, with D possibly being TRBD1 (5 bases). V was cut by 0 bases and J by 6 bases, with 12 bases left in between. The CDR3 has 16 amino acids. Germline lookup yields CDR1 MNHNS and CDR2 SASEGT.

This chain uses TRBV7-2 with TRBJ2-3; 9 bases line up with TRBD2. CDR3 size: 17 residues. Looked up from germline, CDR1 is SGHTA and CDR2 is FQGNSA. The V segment lost 1 base and the J segment 1 base; nucleotides outside the gene matches: 6. The CDR3 DNA follows: TGTGCCAGCAGCTTAGTAGGAGCGGGGGGCGGCACAGATACGCAGTATTTT. Translating gives CASSLVGAGGGTDTQYF.

The CDR3 bases are TGTGCCAGCAGCCAAGTCCAGCGGGGAACCGGGGAGCTGTTTTTT. This translates into CASSQVQRGTGELFF. The chain recombines TRBV3-1 (or the pseudogene TRBV3-2) with TRBJ2-2, with TRBD2 identical over 7 bases. V was clipped by 1 base and J by 5 bases; unmatched bases: 4. This CDR3 is built from 15 residues. Germline CDR1 and CDR2: LGHDT and YNNKEL (reference sequence).

The chain combines TRBV6-6 with TRBJ2-5, with 8 positions matching TRBD2. Germline CDR1 MNHNY, CDR2 SVGAGI (reference sequence). With V trimmed by 9 bases and J by 2 bases, 2 bases remained unmatched. The length of the CDR3 is 12 residues. The CDR3 bases are TGTGCCAGTGGGACTAGACAAGAGACCCAGTACTTC. Its translation is CASGTRQETQYF.